The clone carrying this TCR beta chain was seen a few times. This specimen belongs to a study of OX40 agonist ivuxolimab in advanced cancers. V gave up 4 bases and J gave up 0 bases; unmatched junction bases: 3. Germline loops: CDR1 SGHRS, CDR2 YFSETQ. This CDR3 is 16 amino acids long. Assay used: immunoSEQ multiplex PCR; TCRdb lists only in-frame clones, some missing. The repertoire holds more than 40,000 clones, 65% to 85% seen once, with approximately 2% in the top ten. The V call is TRBV5-1, the J call TRBJ2-1, with 11 bases that match TRBD2. This sequence originates from an adult with an advanced solid tumor such as melanoma, head and neck, liver or kidney cancer. The sample here was CD4+ or CD8+ T cells sorted from blood, taken in a trial of the OX40 agonist ivuxolimab. CDR3 amino acids: CASSPGTSGSYNEQFF. As DNA, the CDR3 is TGCGCCAGCAGCCCCGGGACTAGCGGCTCCTACAATGAGCAGTTCTTC.